The clone carrying this TCR beta chain was seen once. What it binds is unknown. This sample was included in a study of shared clonotypes between healthy human individuals. Whole-study findings and limits: Memory subsets had estimated richness that was generally smaller than that of naive subsets.

The CDR3 covers 14 residues. Trimming took 2 bases from V and 4 from J, leaving 11 bases between them. Germline-derived CDR1 and CDR2 are SGHRS and YFSETQ. Assay used: immunoSEQ multiplex PCR; TCRdb lists only in-frame clones, some missing. In the table there are about 2.4 million clones, roughly 93% of which are singletons. The chain uses TRBV5-1 and TRBJ2-3; D unclear. Sequenced: naive CD4+ T cells from PBMCs. Subset of the sample: CD45RA+ positively selected. The TCR was taken from a man younger than 35 in good health. Some clones in this sample may be carry-over from other donors' samples. CDR3 sequence: CASSFPGWADTQYF. CDR3 DNA: TGCGCCAGCAGCTTCCCCGGGTGGGCAGATACGCAGTATTTT. Variable domain in full (rest from reference TRBV5-1 and TRBJ2-3): KAGVTQTPRYLIKTRGQQVTLSCSPISGHRSVSWYQQTPGQGLQFLFEYFSETQRNKGNFPGRFSGRQFSNSRSEMNVSTLELGDSALYLCASSFPGWADTQYFGPGTRLTVL.